This TCR beta chain was sequenced for a study of neurological immune-mediated disorders. This clonotype appeared many times. The antigen remains undetermined. 5'RACE with 10-nucleotide random UMIs produced the cDNA. Over 180 million TCR-beta sequences from 15-18 subjects came from every sequencing run. TCRdb passed the 5' RACE reads through MiXCR, listing each CDR3 protein once. The sample holds tens of thousands of distinct CDR3 sequences; roughly 3.5% are singletons and the top ten take around 2.7%. Preparation of the unsorted libraries drew on 2 million PBMCs stored at -80 C. CDR1 and CDR2 (germline): LNHNV, YYDKDF (reference sequence). The CDR3 is 15 amino acids. V was shortened by 3 bases and J by 2 bases, with 12 bases between the two germline ends. Study-wide points: Levels of TCR clonal expansion peaked in HTLV-1-associated myelopathy and reached their lowest in multiple sclerosis, under those of healthy controls.

The material sequenced was PBMCs. The chain carries TRBV15 and TRBJ2-3; TRBD1 or TRBD2 may be the D gene (5 bases each). This receptor was obtained from a woman between 45 and 65 years old with multiple sclerosis. The CDR3 nucleotides read TGTGCCACCAGCAGCCTCAGGGAGCCCACAGATACGCAGTATTTT. This gives the protein CATSSLREPTDTQYF.